The TCR delta chain described here comes from a study of gamma-delta T cells after stem cell transplantation. The CDR3 spans 23 residues. Germline V gene sequence: CDR1 GEAIGNYY, CDR2 EKD. TCRdb reanalysed the RT-PCR reads with CATT. The sample has 650 to 950 delta-chain clones; around 20% are singletons. The origin of this receptor is a human donor. It is not recorded whose cells these are; they may come from a transplant donor. The V gene is given as TRDV2, and no J gene call is available; the tabulated D call, TRDD3, remains unverified against the DNA. Material: gamma-delta T cells. In DNA, the CDR3 is TGTGCCTGTGACACCGGAGGATATAACCTAGGTGGATCTGGGGGTCGTTTGGCCGATAAACTCACCTTT. Protein product: CACDTGGYNLGGSGGRLADKLTF.